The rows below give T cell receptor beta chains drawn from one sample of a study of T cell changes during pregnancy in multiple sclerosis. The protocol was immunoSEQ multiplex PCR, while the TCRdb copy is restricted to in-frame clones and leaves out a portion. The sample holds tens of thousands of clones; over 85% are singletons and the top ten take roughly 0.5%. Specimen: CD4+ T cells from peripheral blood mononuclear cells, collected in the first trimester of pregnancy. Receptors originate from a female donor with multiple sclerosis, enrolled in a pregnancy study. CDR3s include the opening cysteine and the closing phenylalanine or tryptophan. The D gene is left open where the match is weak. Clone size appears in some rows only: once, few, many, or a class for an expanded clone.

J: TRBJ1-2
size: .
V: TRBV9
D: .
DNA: TGTGCCAGCAGCGGGGCACAGGGAGAGGTTAACTATGGCTACACCTTC
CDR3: CASSGAQGEVNYGYTF

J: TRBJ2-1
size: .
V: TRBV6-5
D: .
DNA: TGTGCCAGCAGTTACTCTCGGACAGCCTTTTACAATGAGCAGTTCTTC
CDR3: CASSYSRTAFYNEQFF

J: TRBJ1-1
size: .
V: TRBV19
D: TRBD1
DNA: TGTGCCAGTAGGAGGGACAGGGGGGGGACTGAAGCTTTCTTT
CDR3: CASRRDRGGTEAFF

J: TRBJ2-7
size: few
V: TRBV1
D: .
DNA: TGCACCAGCAGCCAGGAAGGGGACGGAAGCGGGGAGCAGTACTTC
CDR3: CTSSQEGDGSGEQYF

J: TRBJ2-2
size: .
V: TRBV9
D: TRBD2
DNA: TGTGCCAGCAGCGTAGTTAGCGGGGGGGCCGACGGGGAGCTGTTTTTT
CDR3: CASSVVSGGADGELFF

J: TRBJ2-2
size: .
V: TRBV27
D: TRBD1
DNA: TGTGCCAGTGCGGACAGGGAAGACACCGGGGAGCTGTTTTTT
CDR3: CASADREDTGELFF

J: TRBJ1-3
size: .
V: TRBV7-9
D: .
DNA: TGTGCCAGCAGCTACCAGGGTACCTTCTCTGGAAACACCATATATTTT
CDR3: CASSYQGTFSGNTIYF

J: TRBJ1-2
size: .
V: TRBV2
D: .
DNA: TGTGCCAGCACGGGAGTGAAGAGTAACTATGGCTACACCTTC
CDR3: CASTGVKSNYGYTF

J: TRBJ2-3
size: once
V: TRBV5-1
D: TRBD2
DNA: TGCGCCAGCAGCTTGAAGAGCGGGGCGGCCACAGATACGCAGTATTTT
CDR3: CASSLKSGAATDTQYF

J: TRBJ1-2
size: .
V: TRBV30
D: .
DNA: TGTGCCTGGAGTGTACTCAGGGTCTATGGCTACACCTTC
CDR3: CAWSVLRVYGYTF

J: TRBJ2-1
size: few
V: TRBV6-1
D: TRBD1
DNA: TGTGCCAGTACAACAGGGGGCGAAAGGTTCTTC
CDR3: CASTTGGERFF

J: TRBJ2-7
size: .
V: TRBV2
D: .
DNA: TGTGCCAGCAGTGAAAGCCCCTACGAGCAGTACTTC
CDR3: CASSESPYEQYF

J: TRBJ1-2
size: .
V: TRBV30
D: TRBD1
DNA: TGTGCCTGGAGCCTGACCGGGACAGGGGGCCTCGGCCTCTCTAACTATGGCTACACCTTC
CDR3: CAWSLTGTGGLGLSNYGYTF

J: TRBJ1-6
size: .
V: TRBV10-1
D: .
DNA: TGCGCCAGCACTGCGTGGGCATTAAATTCACCCCTCCACTTT
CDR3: CASTAWALNSPLHF

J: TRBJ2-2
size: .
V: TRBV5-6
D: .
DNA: TGTGCCAGCAGCGTGGGGACATCGAACACCGGGGAGCTGTTTTTT
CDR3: CASSVGTSNTGELFF

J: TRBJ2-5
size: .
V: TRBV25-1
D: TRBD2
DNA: TGTGCCAGCAGTGGGTGGGGGGGAAGACAAGAGACCCAGTACTTC
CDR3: CASSGWGGRQETQYF

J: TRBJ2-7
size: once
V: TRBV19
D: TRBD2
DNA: TGTGCCAGACGGGGGGAGGACTCCTACGAGCAGTACTTC
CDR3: CARRGEDSYEQYF

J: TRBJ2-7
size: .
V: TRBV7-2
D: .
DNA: TGTGCCAGCAGCCCCCCTGTGTGGGCAGGGGACGACGAGCAGTACTTC
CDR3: CASSPPVWAGDDEQYF

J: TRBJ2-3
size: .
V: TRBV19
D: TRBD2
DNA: TGTGCCAGTAAAGGAGCGGGGGGGCGGGATACGCAGTATTTT
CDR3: CASKGAGGRDTQYF

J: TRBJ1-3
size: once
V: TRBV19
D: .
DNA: TGTGCCAGTAGTGTGCCGAGCTCTGGAAACACCATATATTTT
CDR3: CASSVPSSGNTIYF

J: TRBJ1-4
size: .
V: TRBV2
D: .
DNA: TGTGCCAGCTCAGGGGATGTAAATGAAAAACTGTTTTTT
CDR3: CASSGDVNEKLFF

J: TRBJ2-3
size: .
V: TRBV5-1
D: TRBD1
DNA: TGCGCCAGCAGCTTGGGACAGGGTAGAGATACGCAGTATTTT
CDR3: CASSLGQGRDTQYF

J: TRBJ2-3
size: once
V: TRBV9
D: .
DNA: TGTGCCAGCAGCGACCGGACAGAAGGCACAAATACGCAGTATTTT
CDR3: CASSDRTEGTNTQYF

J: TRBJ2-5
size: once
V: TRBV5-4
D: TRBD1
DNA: TGTGCCTGGTACAGGGGGCCCGAGGAGACCCAGTACTTC
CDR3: CAWYRGPEETQYF

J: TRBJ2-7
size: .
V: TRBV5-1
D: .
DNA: TGCGCCAGCAGCCCGCCCTCTACCTACGAGCAGTACTTC
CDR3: CASSPPSTYEQYF

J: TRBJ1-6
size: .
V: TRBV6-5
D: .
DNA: TGTGCCACTCAGGTCTGGCCTTCACCCCTCCACTTT
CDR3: CATQVWPSPLHF

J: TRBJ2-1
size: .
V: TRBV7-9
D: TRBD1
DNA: TGTGCCAGCAGTCCTGACAGGGGACCCTACAATGAGCAGTTCTTC
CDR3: CASSPDRGPYNEQFF

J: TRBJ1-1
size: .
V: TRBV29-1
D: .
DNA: TGCAGCGTTGACTCTCTGGGGCTGAACACTGAAGCTTTCTTT
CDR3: CSVDSLGLNTEAFF

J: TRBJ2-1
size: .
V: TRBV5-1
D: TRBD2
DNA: TGCGCCAGCGCCCGGGAGGCCAATGAGCAGTTCTTC
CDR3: CASAREANEQFF

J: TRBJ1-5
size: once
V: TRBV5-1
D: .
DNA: TGCGCCAGCAGCCTCATCGGGGGGCCTAATCAGCCCCAGCATTTT
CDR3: CASSLIGGPNQPQHF

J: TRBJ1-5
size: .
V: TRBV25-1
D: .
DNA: TGTGCCAGCTCCCCGGCAGGAGGGAATCAGCCCCAGCATTTT
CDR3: CASSPAGGNQPQHF

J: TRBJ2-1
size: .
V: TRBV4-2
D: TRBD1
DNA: TGTGCCAGCAGCCCACCCGAGACAGGGACCTCCTACAATGAGCAGTTCTTC
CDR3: CASSPPETGTSYNEQFF

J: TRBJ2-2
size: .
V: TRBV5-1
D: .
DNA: TGCGCCAGCAGCCTGCCTGGCGGATACACCGGGGAGCTGTTTTTT
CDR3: CASSLPGGYTGELFF

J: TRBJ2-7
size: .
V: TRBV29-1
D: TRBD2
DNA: TGCAGCGTTGTCCTAGCGGGGGACTACGAGCAGTACTTC
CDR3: CSVVLAGDYEQYF

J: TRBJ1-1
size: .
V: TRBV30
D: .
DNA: TGTGCCTGGAGTGTACTTACAGAAGAAGCTTTCTTT
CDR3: CAWSVLTEEAFF

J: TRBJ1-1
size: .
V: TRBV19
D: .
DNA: TGTGCCAGTAGTACCACAGGGTTTACTGAAGCTTTCTTT
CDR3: CASSTTGFTEAFF

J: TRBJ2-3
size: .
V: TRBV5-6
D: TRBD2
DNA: TGTGCCAGCAACCGAGCGGGGCAAATCACAGATACGCAGTATTTT
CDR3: CASNRAGQITDTQYF

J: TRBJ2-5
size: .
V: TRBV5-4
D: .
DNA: TGTGCCAGCAGTTCAACTAGTTCGCTAGAGACCCAGTACTTC
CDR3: CASSSTSSLETQYF

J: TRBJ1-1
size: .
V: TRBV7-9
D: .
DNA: TGTGCCAGCAGCTTACCCAGGGCTAACACTGAAGCTTTCTTT
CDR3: CASSLPRANTEAFF

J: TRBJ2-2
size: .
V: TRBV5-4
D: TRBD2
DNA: TGTGCCAGCAGCTTGGTGGGGGAGGGCACCGGGGAGCTGTTTTTT
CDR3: CASSLVGEGTGELFF

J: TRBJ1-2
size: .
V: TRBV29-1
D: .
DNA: TGCAGCGTTGGGGGAGGGGGGGAGTCCTACACCTTC
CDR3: CSVGGGGESYTF

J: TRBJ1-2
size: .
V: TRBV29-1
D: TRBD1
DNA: TGCAGCGCTCAGGGACAGGGGAACTATGGCTACACCTTC
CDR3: CSAQGQGNYGYTF

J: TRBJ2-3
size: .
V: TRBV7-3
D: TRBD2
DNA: TGTGCCAGCAGCTCAGGGACTAGCGAGGTCACAGATACGCAGTATTTT
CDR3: CASSSGTSEVTDTQYF

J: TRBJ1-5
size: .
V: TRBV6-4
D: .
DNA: TGTGCCAGCAGTCGCAAAGATTCTTTGGCACACCAGCCCCAGCATTTT
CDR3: CASSRKDSLAHQPQHF

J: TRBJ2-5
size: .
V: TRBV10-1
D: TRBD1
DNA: TGCGCCAGCAGTGAGTCTCGCAGACAGGGGGAAGACCAAGAGACCCAGTACTTC
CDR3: CASSESRRQGEDQETQYF

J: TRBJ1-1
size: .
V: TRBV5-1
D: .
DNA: TGCGCCAGCAGCTTGGGGGGCATGAACACTGAAGCTTTCTTT
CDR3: CASSLGGMNTEAFF

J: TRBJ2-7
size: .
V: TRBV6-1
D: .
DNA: TGTGCCAGCAGTGAAGCGAGGGCCCTTACATACGAGCAGTACTTC
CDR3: CASSEARALTYEQYF